This is a list of T cell receptor beta chains from one sample in a study of shared clonotypes between healthy human individuals. TCRdb's copy holds only in-frame clones and misses some; the assay was immunoSEQ multiplex PCR. The top ten clones hold 0.3% of a sample with some 580,000 clones, roughly 98% of them seen once. Sequencing used naive CD8+ T cells sorted from blood. These receptor sequences come from a man aged 25 to 40 in good health. The CDR3 runs from the conserved cysteine through the conserved F or W. The D gene is left open where the match is weak. The size field is filled for only some rows; it gives once, few, many or a size class.

v_call	j_call	clone_size	d_call	cdr3_aa	cdr3_nt
TRBV6-6	TRBJ2-2	once	-	CASTGAYTGELFF	TGTGCCAGCACCGGAGCGTACACCGGGGAGCTGTTTTTT
TRBV5-5	TRBJ2-7	-	-	CASSLDTPYEQYF	TGTGCCAGCAGCTTGGACACTCCCTACGAGCAGTACTTC
TRBV2	TRBJ1-5	once	-	CASSPSGGNQPQHF	TGTGCCAGCTCCCCATCGGGGGGAAATCAGCCCCAGCATTTT
TRBV2	TRBJ2-7	-	-	CASSDGQASSYEQYF	TGTGCCAGCAGTGACGGGCAGGCGAGCTCCTACGAGCAGTACTTC
TRBV11-2	TRBJ2-1	-	TRBD2	CASSLVLADIYNEQFF	TGTGCCAGCAGCTTGGTACTAGCGGATATCTACAATGAGCAGTTCTTC
TRBV30	TRBJ2-7	once	-	CAWSVQHEQYF	TGTGCCTGGAGTGTACAGCACGAGCAGTACTTC
TRBV5-4	TRBJ2-7	-	TRBD1	CASSLGDRVEQYF	TGTGCCAGCAGCTTAGGTGACAGGGTCGAGCAGTACTTC
TRBV10-1	TRBJ2-1	once	TRBD2	CASSESTSGSHEQFF	TGCGCCAGCAGTGAGTCGACTAGCGGGAGTCATGAGCAGTTCTTC
TRBV10-1	TRBJ2-7	-	-	CASSESDHYEQYF	TGCGCCAGCAGTGAGTCCGACCACTACGAGCAGTACTTC
TRBV5-8	TRBJ2-7	-	TRBD1	CASSTTTGIGPF	TGTGCCAGCAGCACGACGACAGGGATTGGCCCCTTC
TRBV5-5	TRBJ1-4	-	-	CASSLDGQGREKLFF	TGTGCCAGCAGCTTGGATGGGCAGGGGAGAGAAAAACTGTTTTTT
TRBV29-1	TRBJ1-4	-	TRBD1	CSVLGQGAEKLFF	TGCAGCGTTCTGGGACAGGGGGCTGAAAAACTGTTTTTT
TRBV6-5	TRBJ2-7	-	TRBD2	CASSYSTSGGHEQYF	TGTGCCAGCAGTTACTCGACGAGCGGGGGGCACGAGCAGTACTTC
TRBV14	TRBJ2-7	-	TRBD2	CASSQDRAGGPTYEQYF	TGTGCCAGCAGCCAAGATCGAGCGGGAGGGCCTACCTACGAGCAGTACTTC
TRBV7-8	TRBJ2-2	-	-	CASSLWQAGGELFF	TGTGCCAGCAGCTTATGGCAGGCAGGCGGGGAGCTGTTTTTT
TRBV4-1	TRBJ2-5	-	TRBD2	CASSPSGLAGEETQYF	TGCGCCAGCAGCCCATCGGGACTAGCGGGAGAAGAGACCCAGTACTTC
TRBV29-1	TRBJ2-1	-	-	CSVDAGKVEQFF	TGCAGCGTTGACGCGGGGAAGGTTGAGCAGTTCTTC
TRBV15	TRBJ2-6	-	-	CATSRDLSRSSGANVLTF	TGTGCCACCAGCAGAGATCTCTCCAGGTCCTCTGGGGCCAACGTCCTGACTTTC
TRBV4-1	TRBJ2-7	-	-	CASSQEPGSYEQYF	TGCGCCAGCAGCCAGGAACCGGGTTCCTACGAGCAGTACTTC